The 20 T cell receptor beta chains below all came from one sample that was sequenced in a study of cytomegalovirus exposure and HLA in healthy donors. PCR used 60 Vbeta primers and 13 Jbeta primers. Only in-frame clones appear in the TCRdb table, and some are missing; sequencing was by immunoSEQ multiplex PCR. The table includes some 100,000 clones, around 85% detected once. The sample was PBMCs. The receptor source for this set is a man aged 18 to 29 in good health and CMV-seronegative.

The genes are TRBV5-1 and TRBJ2-7; 10 nucleotides match TRBD2. Germline CDR1 and CDR2: SGHRS and YFSETQ. This CDR3 region has 16 residues. Trimming took 5 bases from V and 3 from J; bases not matched to a gene: 11. The DNA of the CDR3 is TGCGCCAGCAGTACCGGCGGACTAGCGGCCGTCTACGAGCAGTACTTC. This sequence encodes CASSTGGLAAVYEQYF.

This clone was counted a few times. This chain joins TRBV6-5 and TRBJ2-7; 7 bases map to TRBD2. V lost 5 bases to trimming and J lost 0 bases; unmatched junction nucleotides: 7. This CDR3 has 15 residues. CDR1 is MNHEY and CDR2 is SVGAGI in the germline V gene. The CDR3 here is CASSILALSSYEQYF. In DNA, the CDR3 is TGTGCCAGCAGTATACTAGCGCTGAGCTCCTACGAGCAGTACTTC.

The chain recombines TRBV7-8 with TRBJ1-5; perhaps TRBD1 as D (5 bases). Germline CDR1 SGHVS, CDR2 FQNEAQ. V dropped 2 bases and J dropped 3 bases, with 11 bases sitting between them. The CDR3 covers 15 residues. CDR3 loop: CASSLSPGFNQPQHF. The DNA for the CDR3 is TGTGCCAGCAGCTTATCACCAGGGTTCAATCAGCCCCAGCATTTT.

Details on this clone: The same CDR3 can be traced to other DNA sequences in this sample. The chain combines TRBV6-1 with TRBJ1-5; D gene ambiguous. V was trimmed by 0 bases and J by 4 bases, leaving 10 bases between them. The V gene's germline CDR1 is MNHNS and CDR2 SASEGT. The CDR3 consists of 15 residues. CDR3 sequence: CASSEAAAENQPQHF. CDR3 DNA sequence: TGTGCCAGCAGTGAAGCGGCGGCCGAAAATCAGCCCCAGCATTTT.

This clone was counted only a few times. The chain uses TRBV4-3 and TRBJ1-4; D call uncertain. CDR1 is LGHNA, CDR2 YSLEER, per germline. V lost 0 bases, J lost 7 bases, and 12 bases lay in between. This CDR3 is built from 15 residues. The CDR3 coding sequence is TGCGCCAGCAGCCAAGAGAGGCGACGTGGTGAAAAACTGTTTTTT. Amino acid sequence: CASSQERRRGEKLFF.

This rearrangement joins TRBV11-2 to TRBJ1-2; no clear D. Germline values: CDR1 SGHAT, CDR2 FQNNGV. The CDR3 spans 14 residues. Trimming removed 5 bases at V and 6 bases at J, with 16 bases between. The CDR3 here is CASSQTELRDGYTF. CDR3 sequence (DNA): TGTGCCAGCAGCCAAACAGAGCTTCGCGATGGCTACACCTTC.

V and J are TRBV6-1 and TRBJ1-1; TRBD1 matches at 9 bases. Germline CDR1 reads MNHNS; CDR2 reads SASEGT. This CDR3 region has 11 residues. The ends lost 6 bases at V and 12 bases at J; junction bases unmatched: 5. As DNA, the CDR3 is TGTGCCAGCAGATTACAGGGGGCCACTTTCTTT. It yields the protein CASRLQGATFF.

The sample holds one count of this clone. The chain links TRBV25-1 to TRBJ2-7, with TRBD1 as a possible D gene (6 bases). The CDR3 runs to 14 residues. The germline V and J ends were trimmed by 5 bases and 1 base, with 12 bases remaining between them. CDR1 is MGHDK, CDR2 SYGVNS, per germline. The CDR3 nucleotides are TGTGCCAGCAGTTGGCAACAGGGATCCTACGAGCAGTACTTC. This sequence encodes CASSWQQGSYEQYF.

The chain combines TRBV6-5 with TRBJ1-2; weak D call: TRBD1 (6 bases). Germline lookup yields CDR1 MNHEY and CDR2 SVGAGI. CDR3 size: 15 residues. V was trimmed by 5 bases and J by 6 bases, leaving 19 bases between them. The CDR3 sequence is CASSRLTGTTHGYTF. Here the CDR3 DNA reads TGTGCCAGCAGTCGCCTGACCGGGACAACGCATGGCTACACCTTC.

This chain joins TRBV11-1 and TRBJ1-1; the match to TRBD1 covers 8 bases. J gave up 6 bases and V 5 bases, and 5 bases lay outside the gene matches. In germline, CDR1 is SGHAT, CDR2 FQDESV (reference sequence). The CDR3 extends over 13 amino acids. CDR3 in DNA: TGTGCCAGCAGCCGACAGGGGATGGCTGAAGCTTTCTTT. Protein sequence: CASSRQGMAEAFF.

The genes are TRBV10-2 and TRBJ2-7, with a possible D match to TRBD2 (6 bases). This CDR3 spans 15 amino acids. In germline, CDR1 is WSHSY, CDR2 SAAADI. Trimming removed 3 bases from V and 0 bases from J, with 12 bases in between. CDR3 residues: CASSDGGAYSYEQYF. The CDR3 coding sequence is TGCGCCAGCAGTGATGGCGGGGCTTACTCCTACGAGCAGTACTTC.

The chain has TRBV9 and TRBJ1-2, with D uncertain. CDR1 SGDLS and CDR2 YYNGEE come from the germline V gene. The CDR3 covers 16 residues. V was cut by 3 bases and J by 6 bases, with 21 bases left in between. CDR3: CASSGPQENGGDGYTF. In nucleotides, the CDR3 is TGTGCCAGCAGCGGTCCCCAGGAAAACGGAGGAGATGGCTACACCTTC.

This clone was counted a few times. J is TRBJ2-7 and V is TRBV29-1; 8 positions match TRBD1. The CDR3 consists of 14 residues. V shed 5 bases and J 2 bases; nucleotides not matched to a gene: 8. Germline assignment: CDR1 SQVTM and CDR2 ANQGSEA. The CDR3 loop is CSVTTGGSAYEQYF. CDR3 in DNA: TGCAGCGTTACCACAGGGGGATCGGCCTACGAGCAGTACTTC.

This sequence joins TRBV7-8 and TRBJ2-2; no clear D. CDR1 SGHVS and CDR2 FQNEAQ come from the germline V gene. V was shortened by 4 bases and J by 4 bases, with 10 bases between the two germline ends. This CDR3 spans 14 amino acids. The CDR3 DNA sequence: TGTGCCAGCAGCTCCGGGTCCCTCACCGGGGAGCTGTTTTTT. This encodes CASSSGSLTGELFF.

This clone has just one count. The chain combines TRBV19 with TRBJ1-5; 7 bases agree with TRBD1. With 5 bases clipped from V and 5 bases from J, the junction kept 9 bases outside the gene matches. The CDR3 spans 15 residues. Germline CDR1 and CDR2: LNHDA and SQIVND (reference sequence). The CDR3 region is CASSWNRDSHQPQHF. CDR3 nucleotide sequence: TGTGCCAGTAGTTGGAACCGGGACAGTCATCAGCCCCAGCATTTT. The full variable domain, in which reference TRBV19 and TRBJ1-5 provide the parts outside the CDR3, is DGGITQSPKYLFRKEGQNVTLSCEQNLNHDAMYWYRQDPGQGLRLIYYSQIVNDFQKGDIAEGYSVSREKKESFPLTVTSAQKNPTAFYLCASSWNRDSHQPQHFGDGTRLSIL.

This clone was found a few times. This chain joins TRBV12-5 and TRBJ2-7; weak D call: TRBD1 (5 bases). V lost 2 bases and J lost 2, with 19 bases in between. This CDR3 region has 17 residues. Germline lookup yields CDR1 LGHNT and CDR2 FRNRAP. Written as DNA, the CDR3 is TGTGCTAGTGGTTTGTTCGGCGTAGGGGCCCATCCCTACGAGCAGTACTTC. It encodes CASGLFGVGAHPYEQYF.

The chain carries TRBV5-4 and TRBJ1-1; D call uncertain. V lost 0 bases, J lost 6 bases, and 12 bases lay in between. Germline CDR1 is SGHNT and CDR2 is YYREEE (reference sequence). The CDR3 sequence is 14 residues long. CDR3 nucleotides: TGTGCCAGCAGCTTGGACGGACTGAGGCCTGAAGCTTTCTTT. This gives the protein CASSLDGLRPEAFF.

This clone appeared once. The rearrangement uses TRBV19 and TRBJ1-1; D is ambiguous. The CDR3 consists of 15 residues. The V gene's germline CDR1 is LNHDA and CDR2 SQIVND (reference sequence). V was pared by 0 bases and J by 0 bases, with 8 bases between. CDR3 bases: TGTGCCAGTAGTATAGATCGCCCGGTGAACACTGAAGCTTTCTTT. Amino acids: CASSIDRPVNTEAFF.

The J gene is TRBJ1-2, the V gene TRBV30, with D possibly TRBD1 on 5 matching bases. The germline V and J ends were trimmed by 4 bases and 7 bases, with 28 bases remaining between them. CDR1 and CDR2 (germline): GTSNPN, SVGIG (reference sequence). The CDR3 has 17 residues. The CDR3 DNA is TGTGCCTGGATACCTGTGTTGGTCACCCAAGGGGCACGTGGCTACACCTTC. Protein: CAWIPVLVTQGARGYTF.

The chain joins TRBV10-3 to TRBJ2-5, with D possibly TRBD1 on 6 matching bases. This CDR3 region has 13 residues. Germline V gene sequence: CDR1 ENHRY, CDR2 SYGVKD. Trimming removed 10 bases from V and 4 bases from J, with 16 bases in between. The CDR3 region is CATRTVSGETQYF. The CDR3 bases are TGTGCCACCCGGACAGTCTCTGGAGAGACCCAGTACTTC.